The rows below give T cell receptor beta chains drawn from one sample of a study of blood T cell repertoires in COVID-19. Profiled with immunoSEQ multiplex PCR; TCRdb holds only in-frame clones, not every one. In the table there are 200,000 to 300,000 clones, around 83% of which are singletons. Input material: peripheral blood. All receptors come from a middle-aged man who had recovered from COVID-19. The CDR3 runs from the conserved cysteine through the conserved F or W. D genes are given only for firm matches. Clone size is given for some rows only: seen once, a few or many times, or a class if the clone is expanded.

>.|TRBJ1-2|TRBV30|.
CAWSVIGPYGYTF
TGTGCCTGGAGTGTAATCGGTCCTTATGGCTACACCTTC
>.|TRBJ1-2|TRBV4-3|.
CASSPGGESYGYTF
TGCGCCAGCAGCCCCGGAGGGGAAAGCTATGGCTACACCTTC
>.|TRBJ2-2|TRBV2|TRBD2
CASSLAGGRTGELFF
TGTGCCAGCAGTTTAGCGGGGGGGCGCACCGGGGAGCTGTTTTTT
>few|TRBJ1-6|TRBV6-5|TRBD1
CASSYSRQGRGSPLHF
TGTGCCAGCAGTTACTCGCGACAGGGACGGGGTTCACCCCTCCACTTT
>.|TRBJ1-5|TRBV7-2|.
CASSPSGDSNQPQHF
TGTGCCAGCAGCCCTTCCGGGGATAGCAATCAGCCCCAGCATTTT
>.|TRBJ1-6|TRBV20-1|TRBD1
CSASLAGGNVYSPLHF
TGCAGTGCTAGTTTGGCAGGGGGTAACGTGTACTCACCCCTCCACTTT
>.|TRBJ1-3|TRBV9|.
CASGLGLSGNTIYF
TGTGCCTCCGGCCTGGGACTCTCTGGAAACACCATATATTTT
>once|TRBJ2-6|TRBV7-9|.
CASGLRFSGANVLTF
TGTGCCAGCGGACTCAGGTTCTCTGGGGCCAACGTCCTGACTTTC
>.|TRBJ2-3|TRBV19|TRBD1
CASSMRKRDRVVDTQYF
TGTGCCAGTAGTATGCGGAAGCGGGACAGGGTTGTAGATACGCAGTATTTT
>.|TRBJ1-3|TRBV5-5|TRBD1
CASSLVVTGAGNTIYF
TGTGCCAGCAGCTTGGTTGTGACAGGGGCTGGAAACACCATATATTTT
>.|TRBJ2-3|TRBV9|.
CASSVLSGDTDTQYF
TGTGCCAGCAGCGTATTGTCAGGGGACACAGATACGCAGTATTTT
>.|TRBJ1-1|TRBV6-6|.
CASSKREEGGEAFF
TGTGCCAGCAGCAAGAGAGAGGAGGGTGGTGAAGCTTTCTTT
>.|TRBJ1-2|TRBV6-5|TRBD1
CASSYADRGVYGYTF
TGTGCCAGCAGTTACGCAGACAGGGGCGTCTATGGCTACACCTTC
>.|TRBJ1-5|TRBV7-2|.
CASSLVYSQSNQPQHF
TGTGCCAGCAGCTTAGTCTACAGTCAAAGCAATCAGCCCCAGCATTTT
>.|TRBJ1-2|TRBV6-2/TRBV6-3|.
CASSRLGGGYGYTF
TGTGCCAGCAGTCGGCTTGGGGGCGGATATGGCTACACCTTC
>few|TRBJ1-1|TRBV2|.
CASTLKGGGTEAFF
TGTGCCAGCACCTTAAAAGGGGGGGGCACTGAAGCTTTCTTT
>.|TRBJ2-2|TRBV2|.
CATLSDRNTGELFF
TGTGCCACCCTATCTGACAGAAACACCGGGGAGCTGTTTTTT
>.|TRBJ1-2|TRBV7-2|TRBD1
CASSSAWDSYGYTF
TGTGCCAGCAGCTCAGCCTGGGACAGCTATGGCTACACCTTC
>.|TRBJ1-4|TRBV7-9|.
CASSSSGIPDAFEKLFF
TGTGCCAGCAGCTCGTCAGGGATCCCCGATGCGTTCGAAAAACTGTTTTTT
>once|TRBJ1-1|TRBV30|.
CAWRQRGAVMNTEAFF
TGTGCCTGGAGGCAGCGAGGTGCAGTCATGAACACTGAAGCTTTCTTT
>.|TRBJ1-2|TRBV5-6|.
CASSRTGDKISYTF
TGTGCCAGCAGCCGTACGGGGGATAAGATTAGCTACACCTTC
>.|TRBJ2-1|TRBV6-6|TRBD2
CASSYSGSGSKNEQFF
TGTGCCAGCAGTTACTCGGGTAGCGGGAGTAAAAATGAGCAGTTCTTC
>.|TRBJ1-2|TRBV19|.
CASKSNYDGSDYGYTF
TGTGCCAGTAAGTCGAATTACGATGGCAGTGACTATGGCTACACCTTC
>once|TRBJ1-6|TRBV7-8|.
CASSRGGGGVTPLHF
TGTGCCAGCAGCCGGGGCGGGGGAGGAGTGACACCCCTCCACTTT
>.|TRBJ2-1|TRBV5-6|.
CASSSPLASYNEQFF
TGTGCCAGCAGTTCGCCACTAGCTTCCTACAATGAGCAGTTCTTC
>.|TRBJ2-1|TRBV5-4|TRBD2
CASSSSGGLSYNEQFF
TGTGCCAGCAGCTCATCGGGAGGCCTCTCCTACAATGAGCAGTTCTTC
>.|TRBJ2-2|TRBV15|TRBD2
CATSSYGTSGGSGELFF
TGTGCCACCAGCAGCTATGGGACTAGCGGGGGTTCCGGGGAGCTGTTTTTT
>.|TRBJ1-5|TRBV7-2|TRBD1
CASSLVPTGLGQPQHF
TGTGCCAGCAGCTTAGTCCCGACAGGGCTAGGTCAGCCCCAGCATTTT
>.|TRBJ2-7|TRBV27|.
CASSLSLGVFAEQYF
TGTGCCAGCAGTTTATCTCTAGGTGTCTTCGCCGAGCAGTACTTC
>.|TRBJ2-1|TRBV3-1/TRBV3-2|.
CASSQETVTYNEQFF
TGTGCCAGCAGCCAAGAAACAGTTACCTACAATGAGCAGTTCTTC
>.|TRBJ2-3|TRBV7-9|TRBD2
CASSPGLAADTQYF
TGTGCCAGCAGCCCCGGACTAGCTGCAGATACGCAGTATTTT
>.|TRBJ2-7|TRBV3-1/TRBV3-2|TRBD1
CASSQDGTGGFSEQYF
TGTGCCAGCAGCCAAGATGGGACAGGGGGCTTCTCCGAGCAGTACTTC
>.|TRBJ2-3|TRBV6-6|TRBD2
CASSYKAGGIADTQYF
TGTGCCAGCAGTTACAAAGCGGGGGGGATTGCAGATACGCAGTATTTT
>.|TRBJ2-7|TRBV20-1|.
CSASAEGPYEQYF
TGCAGTGCTAGTGCGGAGGGGCCCTACGAGCAGTACTTC
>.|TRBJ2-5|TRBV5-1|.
CASSPRGAQGETQYF
TGCGCCAGCAGTCCGCGCGGGGCGCAGGGAGAGACCCAGTACTTC
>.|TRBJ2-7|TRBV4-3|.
CASSKEGRGAYDEQYF
TGCGCCAGCAGCAAGGAGGGGCGAGGGGCTTACGACGAGCAGTACTTC
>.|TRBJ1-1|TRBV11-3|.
CASSLISHTEAFF
TGTGCCAGCAGCTTAATCTCTCACACTGAAGCTTTCTTT
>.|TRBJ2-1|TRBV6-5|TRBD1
CASRGQGEDEQFF
TGTGCCAGCAGAGGACAGGGAGAGGACGAGCAGTTCTTC
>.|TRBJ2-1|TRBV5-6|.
CASSWWGRGYNEQFF
TGTGCCAGCAGCTGGTGGGGCAGGGGTTACAATGAGCAGTTCTTC
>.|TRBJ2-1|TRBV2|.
CASRTVAGHNEQFF
TGTGCCAGCAGAACTGTGGCAGGGCACAATGAGCAGTTCTTC
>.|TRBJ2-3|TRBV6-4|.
CASSDSSASTDTQYF
TGTGCCAGCAGTGACTCTAGTGCTAGCACAGATACGCAGTATTTT
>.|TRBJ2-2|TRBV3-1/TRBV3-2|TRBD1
CASSHWTGGNTGELFF
TGTGCCAGCAGCCATTGGACAGGGGGCAACACCGGGGAGCTGTTTTTT